This T cell receptor (beta chain) was profiled in a study of graft-versus-host responses after intestinal transplantation. Across the whole study: Recipients underwent multivisceral, liver-intestinal, or isolated intestinal transplants. Study findings and constraints: Subjects displaying graft-donor T cell macrochimerism possessed elevated graft-versus-host to host-versus-graft clonal ratios inside allografts. The marrow of recipients harbored GvH clones, and ileum or blood showed some of them first.

This CDR3 spans 14 amino acids. Germline-derived CDR1 and CDR2 are MNHNS and SASEGT. V dropped 6 bases and J dropped 6; count of bases not matched to a gene: 11. Concerning this clone itself: Its antigen remains unknown.

Profiled with immunoSEQ multiplex PCR; TCRdb holds only in-frame clones, not every one. The data hold over 9,000 clones, with about 96% observed a single time. The V gene is TRBV6-1, the J gene TRBJ2-7; 7 bases agree with TRBD1. The clonotype originates from a human patient who received an intestinal transplant, so some T cells may come from the graft donor. The source material was bone marrow, sampled around 520 days after intestinal transplantation. CDR3 region: CASRERGPWSEQYF. CDR3 bases: TGTGCCAGCAGGGAAAGGGGGCCTTGGAGCGAGCAGTACTTC.